Here is one T cell receptor beta chain with its context. Its antigen is still unknown. Different DNA sequences within this sample yield the same CDR3. This sample was taken from a study of T cell responses to AZD1222 COVID-19 vaccine. General study findings and limits: Increases in Spike-specific TCR breadth and depth were seen after two AZD1222 doses.

The table came from immunoSEQ multiplex PCR; TCRdb's copy has only in-frame clones and leaves some out. Of nearly 80,000 clones listed, 80% are singletons. Germline V gene data show CDR1 as MNHEY and CDR2 as SVGAGI. The V gene lost 5 bases and the J gene lost 1 base, with 6 bases spanning the gap. This CDR3 is 13 amino acids long. The rearrangement uses TRBV6-5 and TRBJ1-5, with D maybe TRBD1 (5 bases). The TCR comes from an adult in good health. Material: peripheral blood, obtained on day 0 of AZD1222 vaccination. CDR3 sequence: CASSRDSNQPQHF. CDR3 nucleotides: TGTGCCAGCAGTCGGGACAGCAATCAGCCCCAGCATTTT.